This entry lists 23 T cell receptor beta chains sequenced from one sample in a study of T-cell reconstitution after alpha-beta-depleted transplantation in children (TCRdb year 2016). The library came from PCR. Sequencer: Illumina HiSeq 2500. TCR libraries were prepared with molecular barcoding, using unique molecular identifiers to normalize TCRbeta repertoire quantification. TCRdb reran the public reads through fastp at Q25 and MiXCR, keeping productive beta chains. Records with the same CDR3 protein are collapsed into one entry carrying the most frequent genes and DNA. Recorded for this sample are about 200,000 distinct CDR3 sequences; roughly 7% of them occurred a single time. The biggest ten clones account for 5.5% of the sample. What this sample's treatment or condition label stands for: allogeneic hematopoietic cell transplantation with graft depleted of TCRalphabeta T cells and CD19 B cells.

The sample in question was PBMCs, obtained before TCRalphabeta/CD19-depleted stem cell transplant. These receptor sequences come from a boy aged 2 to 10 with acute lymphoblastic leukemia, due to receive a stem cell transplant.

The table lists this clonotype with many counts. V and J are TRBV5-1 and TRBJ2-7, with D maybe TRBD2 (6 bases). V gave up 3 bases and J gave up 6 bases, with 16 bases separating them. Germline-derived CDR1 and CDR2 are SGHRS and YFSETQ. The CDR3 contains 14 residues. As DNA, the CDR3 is TGCGCCAGCAGCTCCGGGACTGGTTCTGCCGAGCAGTACTTC. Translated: CASSSGTGSAEQYF.

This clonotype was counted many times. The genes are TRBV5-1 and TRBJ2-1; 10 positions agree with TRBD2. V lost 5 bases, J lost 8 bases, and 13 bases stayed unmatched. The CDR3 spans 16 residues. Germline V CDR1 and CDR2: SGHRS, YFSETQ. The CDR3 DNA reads TGCGCCAGCAGGCTCCAGAGCGGGAGGGCCCACGATGAGCAGTTCTTC. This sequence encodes CASRLQSGRAHDEQFF.

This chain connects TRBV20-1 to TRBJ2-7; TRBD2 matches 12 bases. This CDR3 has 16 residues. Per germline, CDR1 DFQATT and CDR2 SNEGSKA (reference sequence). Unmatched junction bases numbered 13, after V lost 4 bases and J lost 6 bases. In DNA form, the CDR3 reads TGCAGTGCTACCCCGGCTAGCGGGAGGGCTGGCGGCGAGCAGTACTTC. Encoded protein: CSATPASGRAGGEQYF.

CDR3 amino acids: CASSYPTQRQGGTQYF. The DNA of the CDR3 is TGTGCCAGCAGTTACCCGACCCAGCGACAGGGTGGGACCCAGTACTTC. The chain joins TRBV6-2 or TRBV6-3 to TRBJ2-5, with TRBD1 matching over 7 bases. The germline CDR1 and CDR2 sequences are MNHEY and SVGEGT. The J segment lost 7 bases and the V segment lost 2 bases, leaving 13 bases of the junction unmatched. CDR3 size: 16 residues.

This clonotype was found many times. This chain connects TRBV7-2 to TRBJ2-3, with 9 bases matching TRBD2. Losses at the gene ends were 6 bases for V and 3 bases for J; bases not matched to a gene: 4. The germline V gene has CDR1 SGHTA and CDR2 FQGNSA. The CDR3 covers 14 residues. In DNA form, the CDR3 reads TGTGCCAGCAGATTGGGACTAGCTACAGATACGCAGTATTTT. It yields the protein CASRLGLATDTQYF.

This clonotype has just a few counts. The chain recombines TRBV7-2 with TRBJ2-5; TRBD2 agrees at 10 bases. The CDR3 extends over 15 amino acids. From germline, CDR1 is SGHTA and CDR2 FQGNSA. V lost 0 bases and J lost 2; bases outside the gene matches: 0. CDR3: CASSLASGRQETQYF. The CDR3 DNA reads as TGTGCCAGCAGCTTAGCTAGCGGGAGGCAAGAGACCCAGTACTTC. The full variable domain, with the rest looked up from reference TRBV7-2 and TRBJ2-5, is GAGVSQSPSNKVTEKGKDVELRCDPISGHTALYWYRQSLGQGLEFLIYFQGNSAPDKSGLPSDRFSAERTGGSVSTLTIQRTQQEDSAVYLCASSLASGRQETQYFGPGTRLLVL.

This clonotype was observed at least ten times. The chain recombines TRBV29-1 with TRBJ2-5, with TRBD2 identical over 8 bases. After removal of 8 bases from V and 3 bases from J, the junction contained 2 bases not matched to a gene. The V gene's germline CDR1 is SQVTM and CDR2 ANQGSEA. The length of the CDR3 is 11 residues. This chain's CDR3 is CSYGREETQYF. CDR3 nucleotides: TGCAGCTACGGGAGGGAAGAGACCCAGTACTTC.

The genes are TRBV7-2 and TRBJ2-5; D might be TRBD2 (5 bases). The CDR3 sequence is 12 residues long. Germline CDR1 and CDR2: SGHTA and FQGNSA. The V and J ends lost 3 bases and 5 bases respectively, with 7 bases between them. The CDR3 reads CASSFPGETQYF. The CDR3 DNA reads TGTGCCAGCAGCTTCCCGGGGGAGACCCAGTACTTC.

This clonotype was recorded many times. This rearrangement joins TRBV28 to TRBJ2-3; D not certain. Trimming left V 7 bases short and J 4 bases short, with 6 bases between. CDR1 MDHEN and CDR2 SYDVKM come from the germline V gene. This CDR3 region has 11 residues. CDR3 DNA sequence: TGTGCCAGCACCATATCAGATACGCAGTATTTT. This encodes CASTISDTQYF.

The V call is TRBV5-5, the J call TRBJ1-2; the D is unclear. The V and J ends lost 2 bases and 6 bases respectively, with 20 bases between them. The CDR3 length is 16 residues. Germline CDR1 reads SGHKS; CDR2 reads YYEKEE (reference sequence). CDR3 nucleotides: TGTGCCAGCAGCTTAACCGTAGGCCCCTTGATGGATGGCTACACCTTC. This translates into CASSLTVGPLMDGYTF. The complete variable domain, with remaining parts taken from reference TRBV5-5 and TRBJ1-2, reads DAGVTQSPTHLIKTRGQQVTLRCSPISGHKSVSWYQQVLGQGPQFIFQYYEKEERGRGNFPDRFSARQFPNYSSELNVNALLLGDSALYLCASSLTVGPLMDGYTFGSGTRLTVV.

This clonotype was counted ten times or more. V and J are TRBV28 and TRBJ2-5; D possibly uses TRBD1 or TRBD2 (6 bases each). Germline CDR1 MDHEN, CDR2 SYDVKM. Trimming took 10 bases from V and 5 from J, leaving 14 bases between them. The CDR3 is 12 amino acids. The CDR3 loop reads CATLGGSETQYF. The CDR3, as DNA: TGTGCCACCCTCGGGGGCTCCGAGACCCAGTACTTC. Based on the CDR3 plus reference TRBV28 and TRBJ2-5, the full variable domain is DVKVTQSSRYLVKRTGEKVFLECVQDMDHENMFWYRQDPGLGLRLIYFSYDVKMKEKGDIPEGYSVSREKKERFSLILESASTNQTSMYLCATLGGSETQYFGPGTRLLVL.

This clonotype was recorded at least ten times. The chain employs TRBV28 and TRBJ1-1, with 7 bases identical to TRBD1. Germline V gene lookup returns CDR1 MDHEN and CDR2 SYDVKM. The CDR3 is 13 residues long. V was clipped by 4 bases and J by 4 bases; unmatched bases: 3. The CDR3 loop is CASSSTGTTEAFF. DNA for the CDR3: TGTGCCAGCAGTTCGACAGGGACCACTGAAGCTTTCTTT.

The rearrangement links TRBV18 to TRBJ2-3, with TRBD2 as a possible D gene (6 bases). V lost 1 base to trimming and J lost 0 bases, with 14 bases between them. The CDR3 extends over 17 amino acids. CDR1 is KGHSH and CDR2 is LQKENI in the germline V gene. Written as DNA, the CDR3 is TGTGCCAGCTCACCACGACTAGTACCCCCTAGCACAGATACGCAGTATTTT. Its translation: CASSPRLVPPSTDTQYF.

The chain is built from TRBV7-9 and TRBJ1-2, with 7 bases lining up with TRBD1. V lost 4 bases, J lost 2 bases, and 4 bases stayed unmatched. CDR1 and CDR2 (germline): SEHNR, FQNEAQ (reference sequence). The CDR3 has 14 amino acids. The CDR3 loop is CASSSRGENYGYTF. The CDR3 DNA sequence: TGTGCCAGCAGCTCCAGGGGGGAGAACTATGGCTACACCTTC.

The CDR3 DNA is TGTGCCAGCAGCTTATTGGGGGACTCTGGGGCCAACGTCCTGACTTTC. Amino acids: CASSLLGDSGANVLTF. The rearrangement links TRBV11-2 to TRBJ2-6; D is possibly TRBD1 or TRBD2 (5 bases each). Germline-derived CDR1 and CDR2 are SGHAT and FQNNGV. This CDR3 comprises 16 residues. V was pared by 2 bases and J by 0 bases, with 8 bases between.

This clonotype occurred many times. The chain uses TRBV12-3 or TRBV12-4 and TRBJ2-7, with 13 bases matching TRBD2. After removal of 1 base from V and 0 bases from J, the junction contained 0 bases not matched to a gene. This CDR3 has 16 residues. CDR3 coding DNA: TGTGCCAGCAGTTTAGGGACTAGCGGGAGCTCCTACGAGCAGTACTTC. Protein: CASSLGTSGSSYEQYF.

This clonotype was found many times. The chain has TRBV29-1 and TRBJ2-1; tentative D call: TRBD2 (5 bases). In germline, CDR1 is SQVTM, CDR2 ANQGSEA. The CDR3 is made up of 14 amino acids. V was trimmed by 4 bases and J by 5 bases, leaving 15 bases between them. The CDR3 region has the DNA TGCAGCGTTGCCGTGAGGGAGACTCACAATGAGCAGTTCTTC. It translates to CSVAVRETHNEQFF.

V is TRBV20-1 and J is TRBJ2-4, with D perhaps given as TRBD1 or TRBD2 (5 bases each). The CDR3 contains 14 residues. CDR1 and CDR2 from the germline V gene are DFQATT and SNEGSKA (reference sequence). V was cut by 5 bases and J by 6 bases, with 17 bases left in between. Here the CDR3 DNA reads TGCAGTGCTTGTTTTGTGCCGGGACGAAACATTCAGTACTTC. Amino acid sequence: CSACFVPGRNIQYF.

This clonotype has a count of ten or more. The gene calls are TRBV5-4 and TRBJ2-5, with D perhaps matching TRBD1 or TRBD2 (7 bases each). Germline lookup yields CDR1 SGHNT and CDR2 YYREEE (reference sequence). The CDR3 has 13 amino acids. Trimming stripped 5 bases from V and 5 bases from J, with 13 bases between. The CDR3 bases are TGTGCCAGCAGGGGAGGGGGCTATGAGACCCAGTACTTC. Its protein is CASRGGGYETQYF.

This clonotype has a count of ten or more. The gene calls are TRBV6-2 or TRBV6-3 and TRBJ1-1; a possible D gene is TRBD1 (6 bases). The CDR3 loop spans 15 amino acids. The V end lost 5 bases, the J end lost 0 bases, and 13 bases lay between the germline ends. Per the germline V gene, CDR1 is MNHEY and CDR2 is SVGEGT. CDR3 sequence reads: CASSDGQILNTEAFF. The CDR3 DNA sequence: TGTGCCAGCAGTGACGGACAGATATTGAACACTGAAGCTTTCTTT.

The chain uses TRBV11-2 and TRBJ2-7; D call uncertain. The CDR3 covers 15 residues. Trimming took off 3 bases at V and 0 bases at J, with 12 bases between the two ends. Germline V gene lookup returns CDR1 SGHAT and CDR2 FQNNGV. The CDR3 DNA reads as TGTGCCAGCAGCTTTTCCCCCGACGGCTCCTACGAGCAGTACTTC. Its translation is CASSFSPDGSYEQYF.

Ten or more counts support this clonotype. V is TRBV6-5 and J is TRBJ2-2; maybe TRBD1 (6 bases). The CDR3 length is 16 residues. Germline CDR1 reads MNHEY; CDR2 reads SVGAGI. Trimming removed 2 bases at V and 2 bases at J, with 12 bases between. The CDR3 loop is CASSYPSGHNTGELFF. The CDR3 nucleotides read TGTGCCAGCAGTTACCCCTCGGGACACAACACCGGGGAGCTGTTTTTT.

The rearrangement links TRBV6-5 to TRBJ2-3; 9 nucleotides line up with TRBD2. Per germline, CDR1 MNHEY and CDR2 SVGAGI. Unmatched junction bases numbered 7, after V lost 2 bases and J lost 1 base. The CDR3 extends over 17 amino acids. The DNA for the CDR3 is TGTGCCAGCAGTTACACGATACCTAGCGGGGGCACAGATACGCAGTATTTT. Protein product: CASSYTIPSGGTDTQYF.